The 20 T cell receptor beta chains reported below all come from one sample, sequenced in a study of beta chain features in type 1 diabetes. Reverse transcribing all isolated RNA meant expressed TCRB transcripts were sequenced. TCRdb keeps only in-frame clones here, not all; method: immunoSEQ multiplex PCR. Among about 620,000 clones, around 15% were seen once, and the ten largest hold 0.093%. What was sequenced was naive CD4+ T cells from blood. The receptors originated from a man aged 18-30 years in good health.

The CDR3 spells CTSTARRHQETQYF. CDR3 DNA: TGCACCAGCACGGCAAGGAGGCACCAAGAGACCCAGTACTTC. This chain links TRBV1 with TRBJ2-5; the tabulated D call, TRBD2, remains unverified against the DNA. TRBV1 is listed as a pseudogene. The CDR3 covers 14 residues.

Concerning this clone: Within the sample, other DNA sequences also encode this same CDR3. The CDR3 loop reads CASSVGRRQETQYF. CDR3 nucleotides: TGTGCCAGCAGCGTAGGCAGGCGGCAAGAGACCCAGTACTTC. The rearrangement links TRBV9 to TRBJ2-5; D is unclear. The CDR3 consists of 14 residues. V was trimmed by 0 bases and J by 2 bases, leaving 8 bases between them. Germline V CDR1 and CDR2: SGDLS, YYNGEE. The complete variable domain, with remaining parts taken from reference TRBV9 and TRBJ2-5, reads DSGVTQTPKHLITATGQRVTLRCSPRSGDLSVYWYQQSLDQGLQFLIQYYNGEERAKGNILERFSAQQFPDLHSELNLSSLELGDSALYFCASSVGRRQETQYFGPGTRLLVL.

The rearrangement uses TRBV5-1 and TRBJ2-1; 8 bases match TRBD2. Germline CDR1 reads SGHRS; CDR2 reads YFSETQ. V dropped 4 bases and J dropped 8; count of bases not matched to a gene: 11. The CDR3 has 15 amino acids. In nucleotides, the CDR3 is TGCGCCAGCAGCATTAGCGGGGTGGTTATTGATGAGCAGTTCTTC. The encoded protein is CASSISGVVIDEQFF.

This clone was seen a handful of times. The CDR3 reads CATSKTGALTGELFF. The CDR3 DNA sequence: TGTGCCACCAGCAAGACAGGGGCCCTCACCGGGGAGCTGTTTTTT. This chain joins TRBV15 and TRBJ2-2; 8 bases align to TRBD1. With 4 bases clipped from V and 4 bases from J, the junction kept 5 bases outside the gene matches. Germline V gives CDR1 LNHNV, CDR2 YYDKDF (reference sequence). The CDR3 is 15 amino acids.

The gene calls are TRBV28 and TRBJ1-2, with D tentatively TRBD1 (6 bases). Germline CDR1 reads MDHEN; CDR2 reads SYDVKM. The length of the CDR3 is 13 residues. Trimming removed 3 bases from V and 8 bases from J, with 13 bases in between. CDR3 protein: CASSLGRGEGYTF. The CDR3 DNA reads TGTGCCAGCAGTTTGGGCAGGGGAGAAGGCTACACCTTC.

The V gene is TRBV9, the J gene TRBJ2-7; 8 bases are shared with TRBD1. This CDR3 is 16 amino acids long. V shed 0 bases and J 2 bases; nucleotides not matched to a gene: 7. The germline V gene encodes CDR1 SGDLS and CDR2 YYNGEE. DNA for the CDR3: TGTGCCAGCAGCGTAGGCGGAGGGACAGGACCCTACGAGCAGTACTTC. Translation gives CASSVGGGTGPYEQYF.

The J gene is TRBJ1-5, the V gene TRBV6-4; D is perhaps TRBD1 (6 bases). Trimming shortened V by 7 bases and J by 3 bases, and 13 bases separated the two germline ends. This CDR3 is built from 14 residues. Germline V gene data show CDR1 as MRHNA and CDR2 as SNTAGT. The CDR3 DNA sequence: TGTGCCAGCACCGGACAGTATAACAATCAGCCCCAGCATTTT. Translating gives CASTGQYNNQPQHF.

The V and J genes are TRBV4-1 and TRBJ2-5; TRBD1 agrees at 7 bases. Germline CDR1 is MGHRA and CDR2 is YSYEKL. The CDR3 is 14 amino acids. Trimming at V came to 3 bases and at J to 4 bases, leaving 5 bases not matched to a gene. The CDR3, as DNA: TGCGCCAGCAGCCAGGGGACAGTACGAGAGACCCAGTACTTC. Translating it yields CASSQGTVRETQYF.

Worth noting for this clone: Other DNA sequences of this sample code for an identical CDR3. The chain carries TRBV10-3 and TRBJ2-2, with 9 nucleotides matching TRBD1. The CDR3 consists of 14 residues. Per germline, CDR1 ENHRY and CDR2 SYGVKD. Trimming took 6 bases from V and 4 from J; bases not matched to a gene: 3. The chain's CDR3 is CAIRGTGSTGELFF. The DNA of the CDR3 is TGTGCCATCAGAGGGACAGGGAGCACCGGGGAGCTGTTTTTT.

The rearrangement links TRBV5-1 to TRBJ2-1; the D is unclear. Germline assignment: CDR1 SGHRS and CDR2 YFSETQ. This CDR3 has 12 residues. Trimming cost V 0 bases and J 7 bases, with 5 bases left between them. CDR3 bases: TGCGCCAGCAGCTTGGACACAAATGAGCAGTTCTTC. It codes for CASSLDTNEQFF.

The CDR3 protein is CASSVEGQPMNTEAFF. The DNA of the CDR3 is TGTGCCAGCAGCGTAGAAGGACAGCCAATGAACACTGAAGCTTTCTTT. The rearrangement joins TRBV9 to TRBJ1-1, with TRBD1 as a possible D gene (6 bases). Germline V lookup: CDR1 SGDLS, CDR2 YYNGEE. V was trimmed by 0 bases and J by 0 bases, leaving 12 bases between them. This CDR3 spans 16 amino acids.

There are a few counts of this clone. CDR3 in amino acids: CASSLFSGRVYNEQFF. The CDR3 DNA reads TGTGCCAGCAGTTTGTTTAGCGGGAGGGTATACAATGAGCAGTTCTTC. The chain combines TRBV28 with TRBJ2-1, with TRBD2 matching over 11 bases. The germline gives CDR1 MDHEN, CDR2 SYDVKM. The V segment lost 3 bases and the J segment 4 bases; nucleotides outside the gene matches: 5. CDR3 length: 16 amino acids.

There are a few counts of this clone. The CDR3 spells CSVGDMGIRNEQYF. CDR3 DNA: TGCAGCGTTGGGGACATGGGGATTCGGAACGAGCAGTACTTC. The chain recombines TRBV29-1 with TRBJ2-7; possible D gene TRBD1, 6 bases. The CDR3 has 14 amino acids. The V and J ends lost 4 bases and 5 bases respectively, with 18 bases between them. Germline-derived CDR1 and CDR2 are SQVTM and ANQGSEA.

V and J are TRBV29-1 and TRBJ1-2; 11 bases agree with TRBD1. Germline-derived CDR1 and CDR2 are SQVTM and ANQGSEA. V shed 7 bases and J 2 bases; nucleotides not matched to a gene: 12. The CDR3 totals 16 residues. This chain's CDR3 is CSASGTGGRINYGYTF. In DNA form, the CDR3 reads TGCAGCGCTTCCGGGACAGGGGGAAGAATCAACTATGGCTACACCTTC.

This clone showed up many times. CDR3 in amino acids: CASSGGNEQFF. In DNA form, the CDR3 reads TGTGCCAGCAGTGGAGGGAATGAGCAGTTCTTC. The chain couples TRBV2 to TRBJ2-1; perhaps TRBD2 as D (5 bases). The V end lost 4 bases, the J end lost 7 bases, and 5 bases lay between the germline ends. Germline CDR1 is SNHLY and CDR2 is FYNNEI. This CDR3 is built from 11 residues. The whole variable domain, remainder taken from reference TRBV2 and TRBJ2-1, is EPEVTQTPSHQVTQMGQEVILRCVPISNHLYFYWYRQILGQKVEFLVSFYNNEISEKSEIFDDQFSVERPDGSNFTLKIRSTKLEDSAMYFCASSGGNEQFFGPGTRLTVL.

The genes are TRBV6-4 and TRBJ2-3; D call uncertain. Germline V gives CDR1 MRHNA, CDR2 SNTAGT. CDR3 size: 13 residues. Trimming removed 4 bases from V and 1 base from J, with 6 bases in between. The CDR3: CASSGPGTDTQYF. The CDR3 DNA reads TGTGCCAGCAGTGGTCCAGGCACAGATACGCAGTATTTT.

The table lists this clone with a few counts. The chain carries TRBV5-1 and TRBJ2-6; no clear D. This CDR3 contains 14 residues. CDR1 and CDR2 (germline): SGHRS, YFSETQ. Trimming shortened V by 6 bases and J by 1 base, and 8 bases separated the two germline ends. Written as DNA, the CDR3 is TGCGCCAGCAATGCGCAGTCTGGGGCCAACGTCCTGACTTTC. Its translation: CASNAQSGANVLTF.

Only a few counts were recorded for this clone. The sample contains more than one DNA sequence encoding this CDR3. V gene TRBV29-1 combines with J gene TRBJ2-7, with TRBD1 matching 9 bases. Unmatched junction bases numbered 4, after V lost 0 bases and J lost 1 base. Germline V CDR1 and CDR2: SQVTM, ANQGSEA. The CDR3 extends over 15 amino acids. The CDR3 is CSVEENRGPSYEQYF. CDR3 nucleotide sequence: TGCAGCGTTGAAGAAAACAGGGGGCCGTCCTACGAGCAGTACTTC.

Turning to this clone: The same CDR3 arises from other DNA sequences in this sample as well. The chain carries TRBV19 and TRBJ1-1; D unresolved. Germline V gene lookup returns CDR1 LNHDA and CDR2 SQIVND (reference sequence). V was pared by 4 bases and J by 1 base, with 10 bases between. The CDR3 extends over 14 amino acids. In DNA, the CDR3 is TGTGCCAGTAGTACTGGACGGGAGAACACTGAAGCTTTCTTT. Protein sequence: CASSTGRENTEAFF.

The chain combines TRBV9 with TRBJ2-2; D is possibly TRBD1 (6 bases). V was clipped by 1 base and J by 0 bases, with 10 bases between them. CDR1 is SGDLS, CDR2 YYNGEE, per germline. This CDR3 region has 16 residues. This chain's CDR3 is CASSVRGQTNTGELFF. The CDR3 region has the DNA TGTGCCAGCAGCGTAAGGGGACAAACGAACACCGGGGAGCTGTTTTTT.